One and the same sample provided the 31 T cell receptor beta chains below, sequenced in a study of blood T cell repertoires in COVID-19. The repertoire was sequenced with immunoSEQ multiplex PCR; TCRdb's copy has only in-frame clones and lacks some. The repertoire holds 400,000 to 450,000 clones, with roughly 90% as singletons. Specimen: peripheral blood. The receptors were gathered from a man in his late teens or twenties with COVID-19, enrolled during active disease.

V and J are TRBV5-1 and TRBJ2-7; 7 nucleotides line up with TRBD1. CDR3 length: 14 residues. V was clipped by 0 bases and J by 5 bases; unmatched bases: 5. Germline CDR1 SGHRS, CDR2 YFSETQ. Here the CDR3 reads CASSLGQGPDEQYF. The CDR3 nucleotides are TGCGCCAGCAGCTTGGGACAGGGACCCGACGAGCAGTACTTC.

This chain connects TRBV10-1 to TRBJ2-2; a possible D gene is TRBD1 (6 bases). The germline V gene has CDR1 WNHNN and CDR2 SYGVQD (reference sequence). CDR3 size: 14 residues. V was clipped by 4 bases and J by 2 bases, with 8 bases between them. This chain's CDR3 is CASSGGHNTGELFF. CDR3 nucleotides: TGCGCCAGCAGTGGGGGACATAACACCGGGGAGCTGTTTTTT.

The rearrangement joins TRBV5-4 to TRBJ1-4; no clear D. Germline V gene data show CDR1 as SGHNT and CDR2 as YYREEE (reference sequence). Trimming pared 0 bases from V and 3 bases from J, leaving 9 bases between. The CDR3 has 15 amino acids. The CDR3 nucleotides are TGTGCCAGCAGCTTGGCTCCGTCTCCTAATGAAAAACTGTTTTTT. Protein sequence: CASSLAPSPNEKLFF.

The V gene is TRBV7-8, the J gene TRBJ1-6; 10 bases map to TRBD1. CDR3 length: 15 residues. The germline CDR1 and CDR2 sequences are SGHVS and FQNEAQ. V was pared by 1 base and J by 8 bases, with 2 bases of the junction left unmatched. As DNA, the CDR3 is TGTGCCAGCAGCTTAGAGGGACAGGGGTATTCACCCCTCCACTTT. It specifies CASSLEGQGYSPLHF.

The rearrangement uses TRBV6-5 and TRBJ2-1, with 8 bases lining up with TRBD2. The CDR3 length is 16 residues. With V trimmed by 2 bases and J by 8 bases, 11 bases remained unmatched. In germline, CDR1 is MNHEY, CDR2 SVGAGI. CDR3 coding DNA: TGTGCCAGCAGTTACATGGGGACTAGATTCTTCGATGAGCAGTTCTTC. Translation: CASSYMGTRFFDEQFF.

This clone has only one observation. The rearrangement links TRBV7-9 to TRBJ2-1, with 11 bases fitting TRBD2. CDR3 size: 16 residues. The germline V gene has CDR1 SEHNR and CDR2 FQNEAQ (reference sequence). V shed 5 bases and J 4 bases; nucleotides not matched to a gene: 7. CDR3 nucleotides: TGTGCCAGCAGCCCTAAGACTAGCGGGGTTTACAATGAGCAGTTCTTC. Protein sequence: CASSPKTSGVYNEQFF.

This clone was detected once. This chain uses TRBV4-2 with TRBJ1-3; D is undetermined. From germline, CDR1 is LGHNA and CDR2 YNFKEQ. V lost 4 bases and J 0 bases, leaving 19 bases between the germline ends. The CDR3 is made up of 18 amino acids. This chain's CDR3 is CASSPRFTTGVSGNTIYF. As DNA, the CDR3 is TGTGCCAGCAGCCCCCGATTCACAACCGGAGTCTCTGGAAACACCATATATTTT.

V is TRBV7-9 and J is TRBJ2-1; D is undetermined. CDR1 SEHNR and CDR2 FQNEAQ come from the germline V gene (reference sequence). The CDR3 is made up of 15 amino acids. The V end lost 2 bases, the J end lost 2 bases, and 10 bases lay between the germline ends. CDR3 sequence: CASSLNLPPYNEQFF. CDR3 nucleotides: TGTGCCAGCAGCTTAAATCTCCCCCCCTACAATGAGCAGTTCTTC.

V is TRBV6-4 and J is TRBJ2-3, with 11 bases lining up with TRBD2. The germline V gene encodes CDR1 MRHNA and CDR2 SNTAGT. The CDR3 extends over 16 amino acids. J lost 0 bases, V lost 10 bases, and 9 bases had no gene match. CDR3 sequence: CATGTSGGLSTDTQYF. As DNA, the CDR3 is TGTGCCACCGGTACTAGCGGGGGCCTTAGCACAGATACGCAGTATTTT.

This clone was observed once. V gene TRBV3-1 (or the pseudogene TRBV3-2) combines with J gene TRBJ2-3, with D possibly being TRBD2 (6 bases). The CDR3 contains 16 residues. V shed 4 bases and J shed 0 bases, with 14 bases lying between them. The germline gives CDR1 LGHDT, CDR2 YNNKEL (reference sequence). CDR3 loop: CASSRFSRGSTDTQYF. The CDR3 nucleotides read TGTGCCAGCAGCCGGTTTAGTCGGGGGAGCACAGATACGCAGTATTTT.

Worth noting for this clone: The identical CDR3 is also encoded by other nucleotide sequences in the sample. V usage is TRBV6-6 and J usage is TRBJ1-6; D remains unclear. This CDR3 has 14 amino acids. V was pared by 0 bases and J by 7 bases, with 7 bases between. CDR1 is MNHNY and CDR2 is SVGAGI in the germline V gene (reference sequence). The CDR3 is CASSYSPGNSPLHF. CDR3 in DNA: TGTGCCAGCAGTTACTCGCCGGGGAATTCACCCCTCCACTTT.

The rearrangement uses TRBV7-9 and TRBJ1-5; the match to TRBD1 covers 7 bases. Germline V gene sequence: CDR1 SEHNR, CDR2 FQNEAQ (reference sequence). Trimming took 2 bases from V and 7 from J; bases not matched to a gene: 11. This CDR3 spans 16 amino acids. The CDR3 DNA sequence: TGTGCCAGCAGCTTATTAGAGACAGGGCGTACGCAGCCCCAGCATTTT. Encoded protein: CASSLLETGRTQPQHF.

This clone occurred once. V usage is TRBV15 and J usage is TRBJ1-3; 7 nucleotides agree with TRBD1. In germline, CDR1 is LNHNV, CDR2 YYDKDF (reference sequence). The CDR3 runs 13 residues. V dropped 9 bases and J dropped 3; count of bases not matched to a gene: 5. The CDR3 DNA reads TGTGCCACTAACAACAGGGGTGGAAACACCATATATTTT. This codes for CATNNRGGNTIYF.

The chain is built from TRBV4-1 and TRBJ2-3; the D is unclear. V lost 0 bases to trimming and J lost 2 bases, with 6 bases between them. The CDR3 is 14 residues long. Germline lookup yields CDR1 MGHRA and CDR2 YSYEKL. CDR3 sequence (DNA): TGCGCCAGCAGCCAAGAATCAAACACAGATACGCAGTATTTT. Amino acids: CASSQESNTDTQYF.

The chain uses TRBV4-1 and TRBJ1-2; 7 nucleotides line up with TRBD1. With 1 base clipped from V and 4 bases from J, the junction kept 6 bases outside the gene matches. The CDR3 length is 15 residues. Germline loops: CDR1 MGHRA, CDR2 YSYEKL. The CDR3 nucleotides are TGCGCCAGCAGCCAAGTTGGGTCAGGGGGCTATGGCTACACCTTC. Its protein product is CASSQVGSGGYGYTF.

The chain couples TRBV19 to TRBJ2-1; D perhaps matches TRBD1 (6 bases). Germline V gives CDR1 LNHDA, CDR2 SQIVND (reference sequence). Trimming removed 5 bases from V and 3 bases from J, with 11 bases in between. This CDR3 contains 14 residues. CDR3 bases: TGTGCCAGTAGTCCCGGGACAAGCTACAATGAGCAGTTCTTC. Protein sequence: CASSPGTSYNEQFF.

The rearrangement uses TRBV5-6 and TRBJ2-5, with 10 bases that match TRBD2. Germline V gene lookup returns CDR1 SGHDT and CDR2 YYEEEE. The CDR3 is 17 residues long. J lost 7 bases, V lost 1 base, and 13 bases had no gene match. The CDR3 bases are TGTGCCAGCAGCTTGATTCCTAGCGGGAGTGGAATAGGGACCCAGTACTTC. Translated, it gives CASSLIPSGSGIGTQYF.

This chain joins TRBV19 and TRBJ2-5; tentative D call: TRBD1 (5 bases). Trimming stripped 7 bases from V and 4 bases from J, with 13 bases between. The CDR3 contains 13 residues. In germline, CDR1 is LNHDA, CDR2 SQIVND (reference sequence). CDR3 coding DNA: TGTGCCAGTAATAAGGGGCTTTTAGAGACCCAGTACTTC. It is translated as CASNKGLLETQYF.

CDR3 in DNA: TGTGCCAGCAGCTTACAGGGGCGGAACACTGAAGCTTTCTTT. Protein product: CASSLQGRNTEAFF. The J gene is TRBJ1-1, the V gene TRBV7-9; a weak D match, TRBD1 (6 bases). The CDR3 is made up of 14 amino acids. Between the trimmed V and J ends, which lost 2 bases and 1 base, there was a span of 8 bases. Germline-derived CDR1 and CDR2 are SEHNR and FQNEAQ (reference sequence).

Written as DNA, the CDR3 is TGCGCCAGCAGCTTGCCCAGGGCGAACACTGAAGCTTTCTTT. The encoded protein is CASSLPRANTEAFF. The rearrangement links TRBV5-1 to TRBJ1-1; D might be TRBD1 (5 bases). Germline CDR1 is SGHRS and CDR2 is YFSETQ. This CDR3 spans 14 amino acids. The ends were cut back, 1 base at V and 1 base at J, with 8 bases in the middle.

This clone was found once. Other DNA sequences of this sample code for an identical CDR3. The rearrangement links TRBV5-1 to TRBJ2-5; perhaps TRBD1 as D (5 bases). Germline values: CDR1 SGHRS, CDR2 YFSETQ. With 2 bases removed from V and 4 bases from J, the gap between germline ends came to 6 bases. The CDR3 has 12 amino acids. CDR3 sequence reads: CASSLRGETQYF. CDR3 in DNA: TGCGCCAGCAGCTTAAGGGGAGAGACCCAGTACTTC.

CDR3: CASSSQHRASYGYTF. The CDR3 DNA sequence: TGTGCCAGCAGCTCCCAACACAGGGCGAGCTATGGCTACACCTTC. The V gene is TRBV5-4, the J gene TRBJ1-2; possibly TRBD1 for D (6 bases). CDR1 and CDR2 (germline): SGHNT, YYREEE (reference sequence). The CDR3 is made up of 15 amino acids. The V end lost 3 bases, the J end lost 4 bases, and 16 bases lay between the germline ends.

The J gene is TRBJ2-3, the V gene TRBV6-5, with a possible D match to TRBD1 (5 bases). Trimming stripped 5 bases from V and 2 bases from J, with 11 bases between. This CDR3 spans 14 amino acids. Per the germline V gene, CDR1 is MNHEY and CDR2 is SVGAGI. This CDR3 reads CASSPGMTTDTQYF. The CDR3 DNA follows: TGTGCCAGCAGTCCAGGGATGACCACAGATACGCAGTATTTT.

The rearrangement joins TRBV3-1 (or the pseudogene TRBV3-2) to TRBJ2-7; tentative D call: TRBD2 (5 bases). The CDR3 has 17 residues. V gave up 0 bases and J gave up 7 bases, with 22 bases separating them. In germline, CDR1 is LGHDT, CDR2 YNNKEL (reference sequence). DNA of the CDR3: TGTGCCAGCAGCCAAGAAGTCAGAGACTACCGGTCGGGAGAGCAGTACTTC. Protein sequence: CASSQEVRDYRSGEQYF.

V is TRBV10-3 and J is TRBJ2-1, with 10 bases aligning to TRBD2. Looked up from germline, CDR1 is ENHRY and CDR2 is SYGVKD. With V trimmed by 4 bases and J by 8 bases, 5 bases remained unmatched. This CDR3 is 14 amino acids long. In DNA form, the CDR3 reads TGTGCCATCAGTGCTCGAGCGGGAGGGGATGAGCAGTTCTTC. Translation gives CAISARAGGDEQFF.

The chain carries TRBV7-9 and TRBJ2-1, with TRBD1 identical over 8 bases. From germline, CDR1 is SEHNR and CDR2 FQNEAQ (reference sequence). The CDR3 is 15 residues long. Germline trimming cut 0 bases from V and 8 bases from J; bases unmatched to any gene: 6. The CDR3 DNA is TGTGCCAGCAGCTTAGCTACAGGGGGTTTGTATGAGCAGTTCTTC. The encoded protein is CASSLATGGLYEQFF.

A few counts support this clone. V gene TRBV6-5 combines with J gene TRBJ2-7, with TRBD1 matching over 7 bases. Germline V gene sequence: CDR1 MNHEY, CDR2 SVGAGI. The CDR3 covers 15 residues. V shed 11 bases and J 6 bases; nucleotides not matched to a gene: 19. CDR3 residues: CASRTGEYWSGEQYF. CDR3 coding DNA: TGTGCCTCCAGAACAGGGGAATATTGGTCTGGCGAGCAGTACTTC.

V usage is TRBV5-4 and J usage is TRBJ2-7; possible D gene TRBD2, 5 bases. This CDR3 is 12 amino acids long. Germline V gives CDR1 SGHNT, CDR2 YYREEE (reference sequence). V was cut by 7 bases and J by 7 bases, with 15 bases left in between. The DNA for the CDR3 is TGTGCCAGCGCGAGCGGAAGTGGGGAGCAGTACTTC. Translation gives CASASGSGEQYF.

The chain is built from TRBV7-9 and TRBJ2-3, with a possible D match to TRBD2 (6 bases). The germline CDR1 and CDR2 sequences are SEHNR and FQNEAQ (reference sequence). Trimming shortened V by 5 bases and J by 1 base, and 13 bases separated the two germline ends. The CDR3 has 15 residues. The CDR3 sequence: CASSPRGEGTDTQYF. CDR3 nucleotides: TGTGCCAGCAGCCCCCGCGGGGAGGGCACAGATACGCAGTATTTT.

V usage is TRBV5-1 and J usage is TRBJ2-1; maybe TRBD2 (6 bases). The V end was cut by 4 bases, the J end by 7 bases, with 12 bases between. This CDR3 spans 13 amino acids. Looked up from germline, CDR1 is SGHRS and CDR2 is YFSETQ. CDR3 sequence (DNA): TGCGCCAGCAGCCCCGATGGGGGGAATGAGCAGTTCTTC. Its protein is CASSPDGGNEQFF.

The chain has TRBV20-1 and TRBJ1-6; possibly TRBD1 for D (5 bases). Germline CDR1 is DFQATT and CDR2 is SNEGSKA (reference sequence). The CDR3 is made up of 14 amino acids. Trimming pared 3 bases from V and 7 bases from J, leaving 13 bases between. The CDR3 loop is CSASSAGSNSPLHF. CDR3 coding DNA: TGCAGTGCTAGTTCGGCAGGGTCCAATTCACCCCTCCACTTT.